These 18 T cell receptor beta chains originate from one sample sequenced in a study of T cell clones after liver transplantation. Sequencing was performed with immunoSEQ multiplex PCR; in TCRdb, only in-frame clones are kept and a portion is missing. The profile covers around 110,000 clones, with around nine tenths appearing a single time and approximately 0.88% taken by the ten largest. The starting material was CD4+ T cells from blood, obtained 12 months after liver transplant. These TCRs come from a human patient who received a liver transplant. The graft donor may have contributed some T cells.

The chain is built from TRBV7-2 and TRBJ1-5; TRBD1 matches 9 bases. V gave up 5 bases and J gave up 11 bases; unmatched junction bases: 16. Germline-derived CDR1 and CDR2 are SGHTA and FQGNSA. The CDR3 is made up of 16 amino acids. Here the CDR3 DNA reads TGTGCCAGCAGCCCCGGGGGCGGGACAGGGAGGTTCGCCCAGCATTTT. Protein product: CASSPGGGTGRFAQHF.

This sequence joins TRBV25-1 and TRBJ2-1; the match to TRBD1 covers 7 bases. In germline, CDR1 is MGHDK, CDR2 SYGVNS. The junction had 11 bases not matched to a gene; V was cut back by 7 bases and J by 5 bases. The CDR3 runs to 15 residues. CDR3 nucleotide sequence: TGTGCCAGCACCCCCCCGGGGACAGTACACAATGAGCAGTTCTTC. Protein: CASTPPGTVHNEQFF.

The V and J genes are TRBV28 and TRBJ2-1, with 8 bases aligning to TRBD2. This CDR3 has 15 amino acids. V was clipped by 6 bases and J by 2 bases; unmatched bases: 6. The germline V gene encodes CDR1 MDHEN and CDR2 SYDVKM. The CDR3 reads CASRLGLATYNEQFF. CDR3 nucleotides: TGTGCCAGCAGATTAGGACTAGCAACCTACAATGAGCAGTTCTTC. Filled out from reference TRBV28 and TRBJ2-1, the complete variable domain reads DVKVTQSSRYLVKRTGEKVFLECVQDMDHENMFWYRQDPGLGLRLIYFSYDVKMKEKGDIPEGYSVSREKKERFSLILESASTNQTSMYLCASRLGLATYNEQFFGPGTRLTVL.

The chain carries TRBV7-8 and TRBJ1-1, with 7 nucleotides matching TRBD1. Unmatched junction bases numbered 6, after V lost 5 bases and J lost 0 bases. CDR3 length: 15 residues. Germline CDR1 reads SGHVS; CDR2 reads FQNEAQ. The CDR3: CASSPRGGMNTEAFF. The CDR3 DNA sequence: TGTGCCAGCAGCCCCAGGGGGGGGATGAACACTGAAGCTTTCTTT. The full variable domain, with the rest looked up from reference TRBV7-8 and TRBJ1-1, is GAGVSQSPRYKVAKRGQDVALRCDPISGHVSLFWYQQALGQGPEFLTYFQNEAQLDKSGLPSDRFFAERPEGSVSTLKIQRTQQEDSAVYLCASSPRGGMNTEAFFGQGTRLTVV.

This rearrangement joins TRBV6-4 to TRBJ2-6, with D possibly TRBD2 on 5 matching bases. Germline assignment: CDR1 MRHNA and CDR2 SNTAGT. The CDR3 sequence is 17 residues long. V lost 5 bases and J 4 bases, leaving 18 bases between the germline ends. Here the CDR3 reads CASSPEKTGSGANVLTF. DNA for the CDR3: TGTGCCAGCAGTCCAGAAAAAACGGGGTCCGGGGCCAACGTCCTGACTTTC.

To note about this clone: This sample includes further DNA sequences coding for the same CDR3. The chain joins TRBV9 to TRBJ2-5; the D is unclear. Trimming shortened V by 0 bases and J by 3 bases, and 0 bases separated the two germline ends. Germline V lookup: CDR1 SGDLS, CDR2 YYNGEE. This CDR3 region has 11 residues. The chain's CDR3 is CASSVEETQYF. The CDR3 DNA is TGTGCCAGCAGCGTAGAAGAGACCCAGTACTTC.

The V call is TRBV23-1, the J call TRBJ2-1; no definite D call. Being an ORF, TRBV23-1 has a function that is uncertain. CDR3 length equals 13 residues. The V and J ends lost 8 bases and 8 bases respectively, with 16 bases between them. In DNA form, the CDR3 reads TGCGCCAGCCCGCGAAGTCGGGTCCATGAGCAGTTCTTC. This encodes CASPRSRVHEQFF.

CDR3 bases: TGTGCCAGCAGCCCCAGGGGGGGGGCTAGCGGGACCTACGAGCAGTACTTC. This encodes CASSPRGGASGTYEQYF. The V call is TRBV5-4, the J call TRBJ2-7; 9 bases map to TRBD2. Trimming took 4 bases from V and 2 from J; bases not matched to a gene: 13. Per germline, CDR1 SGHNT and CDR2 YYREEE (reference sequence). There are 17 residues in the CDR3.

This chain connects TRBV5-4 to TRBJ2-1; 7 bases agree with TRBD2. The CDR3 consists of 13 residues. Germline CDR1 and CDR2: SGHNT and YYREEE (reference sequence). With 1 base clipped from V and 7 bases from J, the junction kept 2 bases outside the gene matches. The CDR3, as DNA: TGTGCCAGCAGCTTGACTAGCGATAATGAGCAGTTCTTC. Protein: CASSLTSDNEQFF.

The CDR3 spells CASSRARLAGGPVYEQYF. CDR3 DNA: TGTGCCAGCAGCCGTGCCCGCCTAGCGGGAGGGCCAGTCTACGAGCAGTACTTC. This chain uses TRBV7-2 with TRBJ2-7; 12 nucleotides line up with TRBD2. After removal of 5 bases from V and 3 bases from J, the junction contained 14 bases not matched to a gene. Germline CDR1 reads SGHTA; CDR2 reads FQGNSA. The CDR3 covers 18 residues.

The V call is TRBV27, the J call TRBJ2-5, with D hard to call. Trimming cost V 2 bases and J 1 base, with 11 bases left between them. Per germline, CDR1 MNHEY and CDR2 SMNVEV (reference sequence). CDR3 length equals 15 residues. The CDR3: CASSLTYQAQETQYF. The CDR3 nucleotides are TGTGCCAGCAGTTTAACTTACCAGGCCCAAGAGACCCAGTACTTC.

This chain joins TRBV18 and TRBJ2-7, with 9 bases that match TRBD2. The junction had 4 bases not matched to a gene; V was cut back by 0 bases and J by 4 bases. The germline CDR1 and CDR2 sequences are KGHSH and LQKENI. The CDR3 extends over 15 amino acids. The CDR3 DNA follows: TGTGCCAGCTCACCACCGGGACTAGCATCGTACGAGCAGTACTTC. Its protein is CASSPPGLASYEQYF.

The chain combines TRBV23-1 with TRBJ2-2; D is perhaps TRBD2 (5 bases). TRBV23-1 is an open reading frame whose function is uncertain. Between the trimmed V and J ends, which lost 7 bases and 8 bases, there was a span of 8 bases. This CDR3 spans 11 amino acids. The CDR3 region is CASNERGELFF. CDR3 sequence (DNA): TGCGCCAGCAATGAGCGGGGGGAGCTGTTTTTT.

The rearrangement uses TRBV5-4 and TRBJ2-1; D gene ambiguous. The CDR3 runs 13 residues. The V gene lost 2 bases and the J gene lost 7 bases, with 10 bases spanning the gap. Germline V CDR1 and CDR2: SGHNT, YYREEE (reference sequence). This CDR3 is CASSFGTENEQFF. In DNA form, the CDR3 reads TGTGCCAGCAGCTTCGGAACAGAGAATGAGCAGTTCTTC.

A single count supports this clone. The chain combines TRBV15 with TRBJ2-7, with 7 bases identical to TRBD2. The germline V gene has CDR1 LNHNV and CDR2 YYDKDF (reference sequence). The CDR3 has 13 amino acids. Trimming cost V 0 bases and J 9 bases; bases outside gene matches: 5. The CDR3 is CATSRDSLAAQYF. The CDR3 nucleotides are TGTGCCACCAGCAGAGATAGCCTAGCGGCGCAGTACTTC.

The chain combines TRBV4-1 with TRBJ1-3; perhaps TRBD1 as D (6 bases). CDR3 length: 15 amino acids. Germline CDR1 and CDR2: MGHRA and YSYEKL. With 1 base removed from V and 4 bases from J, the gap between germline ends came to 11 bases. This CDR3 is CASSQGNDRGNTIYF. The CDR3 DNA reads TGCGCCAGCAGCCAAGGAAATGACAGGGGAAACACCATATATTTT.

This chain links TRBV28 with TRBJ1-4, with D uncertain. This CDR3 contains 13 residues. Germline V gene data show CDR1 as MDHEN and CDR2 as SYDVKM. Trimming cost V 4 bases and J 1 base, with 4 bases left between them. In DNA form, the CDR3 reads TGTGCCAGCAGTTGGGTAACTAATGAAAAACTGTTTTTT. It yields the protein CASSWVTNEKLFF.

The genes are TRBV5-1 and TRBJ2-7; perhaps TRBD1 as D (5 bases). The length of the CDR3 is 13 residues. The V gene lost 0 bases and the J gene lost 5 bases, with 9 bases spanning the gap. The germline V gene encodes CDR1 SGHRS and CDR2 YFSETQ. The CDR3 spells CASSLEGAHEQYF. The CDR3 DNA follows: TGCGCCAGCAGCTTGGAAGGGGCCCACGAGCAGTACTTC.